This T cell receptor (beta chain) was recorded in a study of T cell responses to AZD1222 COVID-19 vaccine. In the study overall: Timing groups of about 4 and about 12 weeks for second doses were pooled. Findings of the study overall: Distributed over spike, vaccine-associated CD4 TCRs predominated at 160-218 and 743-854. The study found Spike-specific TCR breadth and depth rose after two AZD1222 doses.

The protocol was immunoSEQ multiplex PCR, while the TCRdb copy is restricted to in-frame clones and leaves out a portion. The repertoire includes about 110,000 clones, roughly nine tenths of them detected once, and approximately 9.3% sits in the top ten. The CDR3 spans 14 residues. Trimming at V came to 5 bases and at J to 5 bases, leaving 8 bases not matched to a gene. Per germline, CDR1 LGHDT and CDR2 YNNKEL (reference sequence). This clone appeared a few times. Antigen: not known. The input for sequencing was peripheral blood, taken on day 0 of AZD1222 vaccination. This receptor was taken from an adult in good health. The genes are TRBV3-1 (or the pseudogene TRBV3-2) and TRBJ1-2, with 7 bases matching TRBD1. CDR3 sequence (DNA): TGTGCCAGCAGCGGGCACAGGGGCACTTATGGCTACACCTTC. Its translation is CASSGHRGTYGYTF.